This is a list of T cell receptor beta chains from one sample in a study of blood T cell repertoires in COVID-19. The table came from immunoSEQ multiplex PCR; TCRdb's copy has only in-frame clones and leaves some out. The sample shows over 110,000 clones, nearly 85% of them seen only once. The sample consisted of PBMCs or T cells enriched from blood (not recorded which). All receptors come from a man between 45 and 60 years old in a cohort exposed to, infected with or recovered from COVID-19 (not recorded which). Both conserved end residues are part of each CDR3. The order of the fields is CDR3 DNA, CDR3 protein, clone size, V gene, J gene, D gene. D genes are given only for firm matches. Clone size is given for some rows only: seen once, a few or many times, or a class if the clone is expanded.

CDR3nt: TGCGCCAGCAGCCAGGGGGCTTCAGGGTTGCACACTGAAGCTTTCTTT
CDR3aa: CASSQGASGLHTEAFF
abundance: .
v_gene: TRBV4-3
j_gene: TRBJ1-1
d_gene: .

CDR3nt: TGTGCCAGCAGTTACTCCGACAGCATGAACACTGAAGCTTTCTTT
CDR3aa: CASSYSDSMNTEAFF
abundance: once
v_gene: TRBV6-2/TRBV6-3
j_gene: TRBJ1-1
d_gene: .

CDR3nt: TGTGCCAGCAGCTTAGCCCGGACAGGGTCCAATGAGCAGTTCTTC
CDR3aa: CASSLARTGSNEQFF
abundance: .
v_gene: TRBV7-8
j_gene: TRBJ2-1
d_gene: TRBD1

CDR3nt: TGCGCCAGCAGCCAAGATCAAAAGACCCAGTACTTC
CDR3aa: CASSQDQKTQYF
abundance: .
v_gene: TRBV4-1
j_gene: TRBJ2-5
d_gene: .

CDR3nt: TGCGCCAGCAGCTCGGACCCGGGAAGCACTGAAGCTTTCTTT
CDR3aa: CASSSDPGSTEAFF
abundance: .
v_gene: TRBV5-1
j_gene: TRBJ1-1
d_gene: .

CDR3nt: TGTGCCAGCAGCCCATCTAGCGGGGGGGGTTACAATGAGCAGTTCTTC
CDR3aa: CASSPSSGGGYNEQFF
abundance: .
v_gene: TRBV28
j_gene: TRBJ2-1
d_gene: TRBD2

CDR3nt: TGTGCCAGCAGCTTAGTCGGGACAGTAACCTACGAGCAGTACTTC
CDR3aa: CASSLVGTVTYEQYF
abundance: .
v_gene: TRBV11-2
j_gene: TRBJ2-7
d_gene: TRBD1

CDR3nt: TGTGCCAGCGGAGGGACAGACAGGGGGCTGTCTTTCTTT
CDR3aa: CASGGTDRGLSFF
abundance: .
v_gene: TRBV11-2
j_gene: TRBJ1-1
d_gene: TRBD1

CDR3nt: TGTGCCAGCAGCGTAGGACAGGGGGCCTCCGCGGCTTTCTTT
CDR3aa: CASSVGQGASAAFF
abundance: .
v_gene: TRBV2
j_gene: TRBJ1-1
d_gene: TRBD1

CDR3nt: TGTGCCAGTAGTATTGACAGCTATAATTCACCCCTCCACTTT
CDR3aa: CASSIDSYNSPLHF
abundance: .
v_gene: TRBV19
j_gene: TRBJ1-6
d_gene: .

CDR3nt: TGTGCCACCAGTCCTACAGGGGGCGAATCCTCCTACGAGCAGTACTTC
CDR3aa: CATSPTGGESSYEQYF
abundance: once
v_gene: TRBV24-1
j_gene: TRBJ2-7
d_gene: TRBD1

CDR3nt: TGTGCCAGCAGCCAAGTTGGAGAGGGCAATCAGCCCCAGCATTTT
CDR3aa: CASSQVGEGNQPQHF
abundance: .
v_gene: TRBV4-2
j_gene: TRBJ1-5
d_gene: .

CDR3nt: TGCGCCAGCAGTGAAGGGCTAGCGGGAGGGGGCGATGAGCAGTTCTTC
CDR3aa: CASSEGLAGGGDEQFF
abundance: .
v_gene: TRBV10-1
j_gene: TRBJ2-1
d_gene: TRBD2

CDR3nt: TGTGCCAGCAGCCTACAGGGGGCCACGAACACCGGGGAGCTGTTTTTT
CDR3aa: CASSLQGATNTGELFF
abundance: .
v_gene: TRBV7-2
j_gene: TRBJ2-2
d_gene: TRBD1

CDR3nt: TGTGCCAGCGGTCCAGGGGGAGCTTTCTTT
CDR3aa: CASGPGGAFF
abundance: .
v_gene: TRBV12-3/TRBV12-4
j_gene: TRBJ1-1
d_gene: TRBD1

CDR3nt: TGTGCCAGCAGTTTTAGCGGGGGGGCTTACAATGAGCAGTTCTTC
CDR3aa: CASSFSGGAYNEQFF
abundance: once
v_gene: TRBV6-4
j_gene: TRBJ2-1
d_gene: TRBD2

CDR3nt: TGTGCCAGCAGCCGACGGACAGAAGAGACCCAGTACTTC
CDR3aa: CASSRRTEETQYF
abundance: .
v_gene: TRBV7-8
j_gene: TRBJ2-5
d_gene: .

CDR3nt: TGTGCCAGCAGTTTCGACAGAACTAATTCACCCCTCCACTTT
CDR3aa: CASSFDRTNSPLHF
abundance: once
v_gene: TRBV27
j_gene: TRBJ1-6
d_gene: .

CDR3nt: TGTGCCAGTAGCCCAGTGGACAGGGGCAATCAGCCCCAGCATTTT
CDR3aa: CASSPVDRGNQPQHF
abundance: .
v_gene: TRBV19
j_gene: TRBJ1-5
d_gene: TRBD1

CDR3nt: TGCAGCGTTGGCGAACAGGGGGCGTATTCCCTTTCTAACTATGGCTACACCTTC
CDR3aa: CSVGEQGAYSLSNYGYTF
abundance: .
v_gene: TRBV29-1
j_gene: TRBJ1-2
d_gene: TRBD1

CDR3nt: TGTGCCTGGAGTGGGCGGCAGGGGCATGAAAAACTGTTTTTT
CDR3aa: CAWSGRQGHEKLFF
abundance: .
v_gene: TRBV30
j_gene: TRBJ1-4
d_gene: .